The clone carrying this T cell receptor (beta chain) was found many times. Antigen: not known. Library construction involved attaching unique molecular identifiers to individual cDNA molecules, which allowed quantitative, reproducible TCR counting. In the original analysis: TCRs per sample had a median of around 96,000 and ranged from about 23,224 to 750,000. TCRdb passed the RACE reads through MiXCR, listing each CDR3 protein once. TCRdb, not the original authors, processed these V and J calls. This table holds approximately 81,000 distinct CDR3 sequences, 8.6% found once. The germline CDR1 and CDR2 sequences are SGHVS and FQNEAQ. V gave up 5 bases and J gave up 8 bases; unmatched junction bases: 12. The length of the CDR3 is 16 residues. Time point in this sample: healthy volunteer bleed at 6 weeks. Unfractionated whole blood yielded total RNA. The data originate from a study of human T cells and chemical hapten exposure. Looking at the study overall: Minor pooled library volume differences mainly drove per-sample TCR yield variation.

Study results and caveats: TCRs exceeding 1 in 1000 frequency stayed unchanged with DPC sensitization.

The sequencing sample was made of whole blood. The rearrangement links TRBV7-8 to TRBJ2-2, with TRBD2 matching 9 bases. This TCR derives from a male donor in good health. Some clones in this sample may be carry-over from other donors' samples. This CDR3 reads CASSHPSGVRRGELFF. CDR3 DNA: TGTGCCAGCAGCCACCCTAGCGGGGTGCGGAGAGGGGAGCTGTTTTTT.